The 30 T cell receptor beta chains listed next were all sequenced from one sample in a study of blood T cell repertoires in COVID-19. Only in-frame clones appear in the TCRdb table, and some are missing; sequencing was by immunoSEQ multiplex PCR. The data contain fewer than 250,000 clones, around 82% of them seen just once; the ten biggest clones take up 2.5% to 3.5%. Material for sequencing was peripheral blood. These receptors originate from a man aged 50 to 60 with active or convalescent COVID-19.

DNA for the CDR3: TGTGCCAGTAGTGCCCCAGGGGACTATGGCTACACCTTC. It yields the protein CASSAPGDYGYTF. The chain employs TRBV19 and TRBJ1-2; tentative D call: TRBD1 (6 bases). V gave up 5 bases and J gave up 3 bases, with 10 bases separating them. In germline, CDR1 is LNHDA, CDR2 SQIVND (reference sequence). The CDR3 covers 13 residues.

A few counts support this clone. The chain links TRBV5-5 to TRBJ2-7; 9 nucleotides match TRBD2. The CDR3 spans 16 residues. Germline CDR1 and CDR2: SGHKS and YYEKEE (reference sequence). The V and J ends lost 0 bases and 3 bases, in that order; junction bases with no gene match: 7. CDR3 bases: TGTGCCAGCAGCTTGGATTGGGCTAGCGGGATCTACGAGCAGTACTTC. Translation gives CASSLDWASGIYEQYF.

This clone was counted a few times. The chain has TRBV12-5 and TRBJ2-5, with 8 bases identical to TRBD2. CDR1 is LGHNT and CDR2 is FRNRAP in the germline V gene. V dropped 7 bases and J dropped 5; count of bases not matched to a gene: 12. The CDR3 has 15 amino acids. CDR3 DNA: TGTGCTAGTGCCTCCGGACTAGCTTCTAGGGAGACCCAGTACTTC. It yields the protein CASASGLASRETQYF.

This clone was detected a few times. The V gene is TRBV4-1, the J gene TRBJ2-7, with 7 positions matching TRBD1. J was trimmed by 2 bases and V by 10 bases; bases with no gene match: 2. Germline CDR1 MGHRA, CDR2 YSYEKL. CDR3 length: 11 residues. For the CDR3, the DNA is TGCGCCACGGGGACAGCCTACGAGCAGTACTTC. Amino acids: CATGTAYEQYF.

The chain has TRBV28 and TRBJ1-1, with TRBD1 as a possible D gene (6 bases). V was shortened by 4 bases and J by 4 bases, with 13 bases between the two germline ends. The CDR3 has 14 residues. CDR1 MDHEN and CDR2 SYDVKM come from the germline V gene. The DNA for the CDR3 is TGTGCCAGCAGTTGGGGGCGCTCGAGCACTGAAGCTTTCTTT. It codes for CASSWGRSSTEAFF.

This clone turned up a few times. The genes are TRBV10-2 and TRBJ2-7; a possible D gene is TRBD1 (5 bases). The V gene's germline CDR1 is WSHSY and CDR2 SAAADI. V was trimmed by 2 bases and J by 1 base, leaving 9 bases between them. This CDR3 contains 14 residues. The CDR3 nucleotides read TGCGCCAGCAGTGAGGGACAAACTTCCTACGAGCAGTACTTC. Its translation: CASSEGQTSYEQYF.

The rearrangement uses TRBV27 and TRBJ2-1; the D gene is possibly TRBD2 (6 bases). From germline, CDR1 is MNHEY and CDR2 SMNVEV (reference sequence). The CDR3 has 18 residues. V shed 3 bases and J shed 9 bases, with 27 bases lying between them. The chain's CDR3 is CASSFPKVGDFSSSEQFF. CDR3 DNA: TGTGCCAGCAGTTTCCCTAAGGTGGGGGACTTCTCCTCCAGTGAGCAGTTCTTC.

J is TRBJ2-7 and V is TRBV11-2, with D possibly matching TRBD2 (6 bases). Germline V gives CDR1 SGHAT, CDR2 FQNNGV. V lost 4 bases and J lost 0, with 13 bases in between. The CDR3 is 15 amino acids. For the CDR3, the DNA is TGTGCCAGCAGCTCGGGACTCACGAGCTCCTACGAGCAGTACTTC. Its protein is CASSSGLTSSYEQYF. The full variable domain, in which reference TRBV11-2 and TRBJ2-7 provide the parts outside the CDR3, is EAGVAQSPRYKIIEKRQSVAFWCNPISGHATLYWYQQILGQGPKLLIQFQNNGVVDDSQLPKDRFSAERLKGVDSTLKIQPAKLEDSAVYLCASSSGLTSSYEQYFGPGTRLTVT.

The rearrangement links TRBV9 to TRBJ2-1; TRBD2 matches at 14 bases. Germline CDR1 reads SGDLS; CDR2 reads YYNGEE. There are 16 residues in the CDR3. With 4 bases clipped from V and 7 bases from J, the junction kept 7 bases outside the gene matches. CDR3 sequence: CASSPTSGGVGNEQFF. The CDR3 DNA reads as TGTGCCAGCAGCCCGACTAGCGGGGGGGTAGGGAATGAGCAGTTCTTC. Full variable domain (rest looked up from reference TRBV9 and TRBJ2-1): DSGVTQTPKHLITATGQRVTLRCSPRSGDLSVYWYQQSLDQGLQFLIQYYNGEERAKGNILERFSAQQFPDLHSELNLSSLELGDSALYFCASSPTSGGVGNEQFFGPGTRLTVL.

The chain joins TRBV6-1 to TRBJ1-4; 8 positions match TRBD1. The ends lost 2 bases at V and 5 bases at J; junction bases unmatched: 7. This CDR3 comprises 16 residues. CDR1 and CDR2 (germline): MNHNS, SASEGT. CDR3 residues: CASSERRDRINEKLFF. The DNA of the CDR3 is TGTGCCAGCAGTGAAAGAAGGGACAGGATAAATGAAAAACTGTTTTTT.

CDR3 loop: CASRRQTNTGELFF. The CDR3 nucleotides are TGTGCCAGCAGGCGACAGACGAACACCGGGGAGCTGTTTTTT. The chain joins TRBV27 to TRBJ2-2, with D tentatively TRBD1 (5 bases). Germline assignment: CDR1 MNHEY and CDR2 SMNVEV (reference sequence). The CDR3 extends over 14 amino acids. V was trimmed by 6 bases and J by 0 bases, leaving 8 bases between them.

This sequence joins TRBV28 and TRBJ1-4; D gene unclear. V was shortened by 2 bases and J by 6 bases, with 10 bases between the two germline ends. The CDR3 has 14 residues. Germline loops: CDR1 MDHEN, CDR2 SYDVKM. CDR3 bases: TGTGCCAGCAGTTTAAAACCTTCGGATGAAAAACTGTTTTTT. Translated, it gives CASSLKPSDEKLFF.

This chain joins TRBV2 and TRBJ1-1, with D uncertain. CDR1 is SNHLY and CDR2 is FYNNEI in the germline V gene. This CDR3 is built from 13 residues. V was pared by 2 bases and J by 12 bases, with 16 bases between. As DNA, the CDR3 is TGTGCCAGCAGTGAAAGGGAGCCTAGTGACACTTTCTTT. As protein: CASSEREPSDTFF.

This sequence joins TRBV19 and TRBJ2-2, with TRBD1 identical over 12 bases. The J segment lost 7 bases and the V segment lost 10 bases, leaving 19 bases of the junction unmatched. Germline V gene data show CDR1 as LNHDA and CDR2 as SQIVND (reference sequence). The CDR3 totals 18 residues. CDR3 nucleotide sequence: TGTGCCACCGCGATAAACCGGGACAGGGGGCTAATGGACGGGGAGCTGTTTTTT. Protein product: CATAINRDRGLMDGELFF.

The gene calls are TRBV19 and TRBJ1-4; a weak D match, TRBD1 (6 bases). V was trimmed by 10 bases and J by 8 bases, leaving 23 bases between them. CDR1 and CDR2 (germline): LNHDA, SQIVND (reference sequence). The CDR3 loop spans 15 amino acids. DNA for the CDR3: TGTGCCACCCTGGGACATGCCACGCGAGGGGAAAAACTGTTTTTT. Translating gives CATLGHATRGEKLFF. The complete variable domain, with remaining parts taken from reference TRBV19 and TRBJ1-4, reads DGGITQSPKYLFRKEGQNVTLSCEQNLNHDAMYWYRQDPGQGLRLIYYSQIVNDFQKGDIAEGYSVSREKKESFPLTVTSAQKNPTAFYLCATLGHATRGEKLFFGSGTQLSVL.

The rearrangement links TRBV19 to TRBJ2-1; 12 bases match TRBD2. The germline V gene has CDR1 LNHDA and CDR2 SQIVND (reference sequence). V gave up 4 bases and J gave up 8 bases; unmatched junction bases: 12. The CDR3 consists of 17 residues. The CDR3 protein is CASSKTSGSPQGDEQFF. In DNA form, the CDR3 reads TGTGCCAGTAGTAAGACTAGCGGGAGCCCTCAGGGGGATGAGCAGTTCTTC.

This clone appeared a single time. The chain uses TRBV11-3 and TRBJ1-1; D is unclear. The length of the CDR3 is 13 residues. Per germline, CDR1 SGHNT and CDR2 YENEEA. V shed 5 bases and J shed 5 bases, with 12 bases lying between them. The CDR3 region is CASSPKNTTEAFF. CDR3 sequence (DNA): TGTGCCAGCAGCCCGAAAAACACGACTGAAGCTTTCTTT.

The rearrangement links TRBV11-2 to TRBJ2-7; TRBD2 aligns across 8 bases. Per the germline V gene, CDR1 is SGHAT and CDR2 is FQNNGV. Losses at the gene ends were 2 bases for V and 0 bases for J; bases not matched to a gene: 0. The CDR3 sequence is 14 residues long. The CDR3 loop is CASSLSGGSYEQYF. The CDR3, as DNA: TGTGCCAGCAGCTTAAGCGGGGGCTCCTACGAGCAGTACTTC.

Comments on this clone: The same CDR3 also results from other DNA sequences found in this sample. The chain carries TRBV7-9 and TRBJ1-1; D possibly corresponds to TRBD1 (5 bases). Germline lookup yields CDR1 SEHNR and CDR2 FQNEAQ (reference sequence). CDR3 length: 13 residues. V was clipped by 4 bases and J by 2 bases, with 8 bases between them. The CDR3 region is CASSSGSNTEAFF. The DNA for the CDR3 is TGTGCCAGCAGCTCAGGGTCTAACACTGAAGCTTTCTTT.

This chain links TRBV19 with TRBJ1-5; 8 nucleotides agree with TRBD1. The V and J ends lost 5 bases and 3 bases, in that order; junction bases with no gene match: 9. The CDR3 spans 16 residues. The germline CDR1 and CDR2 sequences are LNHDA and SQIVND (reference sequence). The CDR3 loop reads CASSSSGTGHNQPQHF. The CDR3 nucleotides read TGTGCCAGTAGTTCCTCCGGGACAGGTCACAATCAGCCCCAGCATTTT.

V is TRBV18 and J is TRBJ2-6; D gene ambiguous. Trimming pared 0 bases from V and 0 bases from J, leaving 3 bases between. CDR3 size: 15 residues. CDR1 is KGHSH and CDR2 is LQKENI in the germline V gene. The CDR3 is CASSPPSSGANVLTF. CDR3 coding DNA: TGTGCCAGCTCACCACCGAGCTCTGGGGCCAACGTCCTGACTTTC.

The V call is TRBV11-3, the J call TRBJ2-3, with D tentatively TRBD1 (6 bases). V was cut by 2 bases and J by 3 bases, with 12 bases left in between. This CDR3 contains 15 residues. Germline V gives CDR1 SGHNT, CDR2 YENEEA. DNA for the CDR3: TGTGCCAGCAGCTTAAAGGGCAGGGGAACAGATACGCAGTATTTT. Its protein product is CASSLKGRGTDTQYF.

The gene calls are TRBV5-6 and TRBJ2-7, with D perhaps TRBD1 (5 bases). There are 13 residues in the CDR3. V was pared by 0 bases and J by 5 bases, with 9 bases between. The germline CDR1 and CDR2 sequences are SGHDT and YYEEEE. The chain's CDR3 is CASSLDRGNEQYF. Written as DNA, the CDR3 is TGTGCCAGCAGCTTGGATAGGGGTAACGAGCAGTACTTC.

The chain recombines TRBV7-3 with TRBJ2-1, with 9 bases lining up with TRBD2. This CDR3 is 16 amino acids long. Germline CDR1 SGHTA, CDR2 FQGTGA. V was clipped by 5 bases and J by 7 bases; unmatched bases: 12. The CDR3 DNA reads as TGTGCCAGCAGCCTCCTTCGGACTAGCGATAGTAATGAGCAGTTCTTC. Translating it yields CASSLLRTSDSNEQFF.

The chain has TRBV19 and TRBJ1-1; D remains unclear. This CDR3 contains 11 residues. CDR1 is LNHDA, CDR2 SQIVND, per germline (reference sequence). The V end was cut by 10 bases, the J end by 3 bases, with 9 bases between. The CDR3 nucleotides are TGTGCCACCCTACGGTACACTGAAGCTTTCTTT. Encoded protein: CATLRYTEAFF.

This sequence joins TRBV28 and TRBJ1-2; TRBD1 agrees at 10 bases. This CDR3 has 15 residues. V lost 3 bases to trimming and J lost 4 bases; unmatched junction nucleotides: 5. Germline CDR1 reads MDHEN; CDR2 reads SYDVKM. The CDR3 protein is CASSFRQGAGYGYTF. In DNA, the CDR3 is TGTGCCAGCAGTTTCAGACAGGGGGCGGGCTATGGCTACACCTTC.

The V and J genes are TRBV6-2 or TRBV6-3 and TRBJ2-1; no definite D call. Germline V gene sequence: CDR1 MNHEY, CDR2 SVGEGT. The V and J ends lost 6 bases and 0 bases respectively, with 12 bases between them. This CDR3 spans 15 amino acids. CDR3 nucleotide sequence: TGTGCCAGCAGCTCGAGGTTCGGCTCCTACAATGAGCAGTTCTTC. Translation: CASSSRFGSYNEQFF.

The genes are TRBV10-1 and TRBJ1-2, with D perhaps matching TRBD1 (5 bases). The CDR3 totals 13 residues. V was pared by 3 bases and J by 6 bases, with 11 bases between. Germline V CDR1 and CDR2: WNHNN, SYGVQD (reference sequence). CDR3 sequence: CASSESGKDGYTF. CDR3 nucleotide sequence: TGCGCCAGCAGTGAATCAGGGAAGGATGGCTACACCTTC.

The V and J genes are TRBV30 and TRBJ1-6; 8 positions match TRBD1. Germline V lookup: CDR1 GTSNPN, CDR2 SVGIG (reference sequence). Trimming took 3 bases from V and 8 from J; bases not matched to a gene: 3. This CDR3 is built from 13 residues. The CDR3 loop is CAWRGQGDSPLHF. Here the CDR3 DNA reads TGTGCCTGGAGAGGACAGGGCGATTCACCCCTCCACTTT.

This clone was detected once. The chain joins TRBV12-3 or TRBV12-4 to TRBJ2-1; D is unresolved. The CDR3 runs to 12 residues. The ends were cut back, 1 base at V and 9 bases at J, with 7 bases in the middle. The CDR3 loop is CASSLGPSEQFF. In nucleotides, the CDR3 is TGTGCCAGCAGTTTAGGTCCGTCTGAGCAGTTCTTC.